A selection of T cell receptor beta chains follows, all from one sample in a study of T-cell reconstitution after alpha-beta-depleted transplantation in children. One entry per CDR3 protein results from TCRdb running MiXCR on the PCR reads. The table has about 400,000 distinct CDR3 sequences, roughly 22% seen once. The source material was PBMCs from the stem cell graft donor, sampled from the stem cell graft. The receptor set was obtained from a human donor who donated a stem cell graft to a child with acute myeloid leukemia. The CDR3 runs from the conserved cysteine through the conserved F or W. A row's size may be missing; if present it is once, few, many or a size class.

J: TRBJ2-1
length: 16
size: .
V: TRBV12-3/TRBV12-4
CDR3: CASNGIGTSGWNEQFF

J: TRBJ1-5
length: 13
size: few
V: TRBV12-3/TRBV12-4
CDR3: CASRRDSNQPQHF

J: TRBJ2-3
length: 17
size: few
V: TRBV24-1
CDR3: CATSDIIAGEEADTQYF

J: TRBJ2-3
length: 15
size: .
V: TRBV20-1
CDR3: CSALLLAGPRDTQYF

J: TRBJ1-2
length: 16
size: .
V: TRBV19
CDR3: CASSPTGTGGNYGYTF

J: TRBJ1-4
length: 14
size: few
V: TRBV25-1
CDR3: CASTPGTENEKLFF

J: TRBJ2-6
length: 15
size: many
V: TRBV13
CDR3: CASSRTISGANVLTF

J: TRBJ2-1
length: 14
size: .
V: TRBV19
CDR3: CASSMGLAGNEQFF

J: TRBJ2-7
length: 14
size: .
V: TRBV28
CDR3: CASSFIGVGYEQYF

J: TRBJ1-1
length: 12
size: few
V: TRBV10-2
CDR3: CASRPRSTEAFF

J: TRBJ2-2
length: 12
size: few
V: TRBV20-1
CDR3: CSVQGDTGELFF

J: TRBJ1-5
length: 18
size: many
V: TRBV25-1
CDR3: CASSDSGQGSESNQPQHF

J: TRBJ2-1
length: 13
size: few
V: TRBV12-3/TRBV12-4
CDR3: CASSPEGVNEQFF

J: TRBJ2-7
length: 14
size: few
V: TRBV10-3
CDR3: CAISEPDRGYEQYF

J: TRBJ2-5
length: 14
size: few
V: TRBV7-2
CDR3: CASSPSGGMETQYF

J: TRBJ2-3
length: 15
size: many
V: TRBV11-2
CDR3: CASSSTGRSTDTQYF

J: TRBJ2-7
length: 13
size: .
V: TRBV27
CDR3: CASSSRLAGEQYF

J: TRBJ2-2
length: 17
size: few
V: TRBV6-2/TRBV6-3
CDR3: CASEWDSDLANTGELFF

J: TRBJ2-7
length: 15
size: .
V: TRBV12-3/TRBV12-4
CDR3: CASRFVASGAYEQYF

J: TRBJ2-1
length: 15
size: many
V: TRBV24-1
CDR3: CATSAPGGVYNEQFF

J: TRBJ2-1
length: 14
size: many
V: TRBV25-1
CDR3: CASSTSVSYNEQFF

J: TRBJ2-1
length: 15
size: .
V: TRBV6-1
CDR3: CASKSETSPYNEQFF